The 17 T cell receptor beta chains given below trace back to one sample, sequenced in a study of graft-versus-host responses after intestinal transplantation. This table comes from immunoSEQ multiplex PCR, and its TCRdb copy is limited to in-frame clones, with some not included. The repertoire holds over 100,000 clones, with just over 90% as singletons. These receptors are not linked to any known antigen. The material was unstimulated CD4+ T cells sorted from spleen or lymph node cells, obtained before transplant. All receptors come from a human donor who was the organ donor for an intestinal transplant.

This clone was observed a single time. The chain joins TRBV7-8 to TRBJ2-7, with D unresolved. Germline loops: CDR1 SGHVS, CDR2 FQNEAQ. The V gene lost 1 base and the J gene lost 7 bases, with 8 bases spanning the gap. The CDR3 sequence is 12 residues long. CDR3 sequence: CASSLGYSEQYF. In DNA, the CDR3 is TGTGCCAGCAGCTTAGGATACTCGGAGCAGTACTTC.

The chain links TRBV18 to TRBJ2-7; D is ambiguous. The CDR3 covers 15 residues. V lost 3 bases and J 0 bases, leaving 12 bases between the germline ends. Germline CDR1 is KGHSH and CDR2 is LQKENI. Here the CDR3 DNA reads TGTGCCAGCTCACCTAGGACCTTAAGCTCCTACGAGCAGTACTTC. Its translation: CASSPRTLSSYEQYF.

The chain uses TRBV5-1 and TRBJ2-5; 10 nucleotides agree with TRBD1. Trimming at V came to 4 bases and at J to 5 bases, leaving 11 bases not matched to a gene. Germline V CDR1 and CDR2: SGHRS, YFSETQ. CDR3 length: 16 amino acids. CDR3 coding DNA: TGCGCCAGCAGCATATCCGGGACAGGGGCTTTTGAGACCCAGTACTTC. This codes for CASSISGTGAFETQYF.

The chain recombines TRBV6-1 with TRBJ2-1; 7 bases match TRBD1. Germline V gene sequence: CDR1 MNHNS, CDR2 SASEGT. This CDR3 comprises 12 residues. The junction had 2 bases not matched to a gene; V was cut back by 4 bases and J by 8 bases. In DNA form, the CDR3 reads TGTGCCAGCAGTGCGACAGGGTATGAGCAGTTCTTC. Residues: CASSATGYEQFF.

The rearrangement uses TRBV20-1 and TRBJ1-3; D gene uncertain. Germline V gives CDR1 DFQATT, CDR2 SNEGSKA (reference sequence). The CDR3 is 11 amino acids. V shed 0 bases and J shed 7 bases, with 4 bases lying between them. The CDR3, as DNA: TGCAGTGCTAGAGAGGGGAACACCATATATTTT. This encodes CSAREGNTIYF.

The V gene is TRBV5-1, the J gene TRBJ1-2, with 7 bases fitting TRBD1. Trimming cost V 4 bases and J 3 bases; bases outside gene matches: 6. Germline-derived CDR1 and CDR2 are SGHRS and YFSETQ. The CDR3 is 14 amino acids. CDR3 in amino acids: CASSPQTGHYGYTF. The CDR3 DNA reads TGCGCCAGCAGCCCCCAGACAGGGCACTATGGCTACACCTTC.

Comments on this clone: The identical CDR3 is also encoded by other nucleotide sequences in the sample. The CDR3 DNA is TGTGCCAGTAACCCAGGGACAACTAATGAAAAACTGTTTTTT. Its protein product is CASNPGTTNEKLFF. This sequence joins TRBV19 and TRBJ1-4, with D tentatively TRBD1 (5 bases). Trimming pared 7 bases from V and 0 bases from J, leaving 9 bases between. CDR3 length: 14 amino acids. Germline V gene data show CDR1 as LNHDA and CDR2 as SQIVND (reference sequence).

The CDR3 loop is CASSLFWAGSSGSTDTQYF. The CDR3 DNA reads as TGTGCCAGCAGTTTATTCTGGGCAGGATCTAGCGGGAGTACAGATACGCAGTATTTT. The chain carries TRBV27 and TRBJ2-3, with TRBD2 matching over 10 bases. There are 19 residues in the CDR3. V lost 1 base to trimming and J lost 3 bases; unmatched junction nucleotides: 13. Germline V gene lookup returns CDR1 MNHEY and CDR2 SMNVEV (reference sequence).

The rearrangement uses TRBV27 and TRBJ2-2; 12 nucleotides line up with TRBD2. J gave up 7 bases and V 6 bases, and 9 bases lay outside the gene matches. CDR1 is MNHEY and CDR2 is SMNVEV in the germline V gene (reference sequence). The CDR3 has 16 amino acids. CDR3: CASSRSSGRAGGELFF. CDR3 nucleotide sequence: TGTGCCAGCAGCCGATCTAGCGGGAGGGCAGGCGGGGAGCTGTTTTTT.

This sequence joins TRBV13 and TRBJ2-7, with a weak D call TRBD2 (5 bases). The CDR3 sequence is 14 residues long. Germline CDR1 reads PRHDT; CDR2 reads FYEKMQ (reference sequence). V shed 2 bases and J shed 5 bases, with 13 bases lying between them. The CDR3 nucleotides read TGTGCCAGCAGCTTAACTAGGGCCGGGGACGAGCAGTACTTC. It codes for CASSLTRAGDEQYF.

The gene calls are TRBV7-2 and TRBJ2-1; either TRBD1 or TRBD2 may fit D (5 bases each). CDR3 length: 15 amino acids. The V and J ends lost 1 base and 6 bases respectively, with 13 bases between them. The germline CDR1 and CDR2 sequences are SGHTA and FQGNSA. CDR3: CASSLDNRGGNEQFF. In DNA form, the CDR3 reads TGTGCCAGCAGCTTAGACAACCGGGGCGGCAATGAGCAGTTCTTC.

In its sample, this clone was seen once. The chain links TRBV5-6 to TRBJ2-7; 7 positions agree with TRBD1. The CDR3 covers 13 residues. With 4 bases clipped from V and 6 bases from J, the junction kept 7 bases outside the gene matches. CDR1 SGHDT and CDR2 YYEEEE come from the germline V gene. The CDR3 region has the DNA TGTGCCAGCAGCAGGGACAGTTTGATCGAGCAGTACTTC. Protein sequence: CASSRDSLIEQYF.

In this sample, this clone turned up a few times. V usage is TRBV6-1 and J usage is TRBJ2-7; the D gene is possibly TRBD2 (6 bases). Looked up from germline, CDR1 is MNHNS and CDR2 is SASEGT. V lost 8 bases, J lost 1 base, and 12 bases lay in between. The CDR3 loop spans 13 amino acids. CDR3 bases: TGTGCCAGCGGTTATAGCGGATCCTACGAGCAGTACTTC. It yields the protein CASGYSGSYEQYF.

The genes are TRBV7-8 and TRBJ2-7; TRBD1 agrees at 9 bases. In germline, CDR1 is SGHVS, CDR2 FQNEAQ. This CDR3 comprises 13 residues. Trimming cost V 3 bases and J 7 bases; bases outside gene matches: 4. For the CDR3, the DNA is TGTGCCAGCAGCTTTACAGGGGGCGGGGAGCAGTACTTC. It translates to CASSFTGGGEQYF.

V is TRBV19 and J is TRBJ2-6; the D gene is possibly TRBD1 (5 bases). V gave up 3 bases and J gave up 0 bases, with 6 bases separating them. Looked up from germline, CDR1 is LNHDA and CDR2 is SQIVND (reference sequence). The CDR3 covers 15 residues. CDR3 sequence reads: CASSMTVSGANVLTF. For the CDR3, the DNA is TGTGCCAGTAGTATGACAGTCTCTGGGGCCAACGTCCTGACTTTC.

This clone was observed once. The chain joins TRBV5-1 to TRBJ2-1; 7 nucleotides agree with TRBD2. The germline gives CDR1 SGHRS, CDR2 YFSETQ. The junction had 5 bases not matched to a gene; V was cut back by 4 bases and J by 1 base. CDR3 size: 15 residues. The CDR3 region is CASSPGGSSYNEQFF. The CDR3 DNA reads as TGCGCCAGCAGCCCGGGCGGGAGTTCCTACAATGAGCAGTTCTTC. The full variable domain, in which reference TRBV5-1 and TRBJ2-1 provide the parts outside the CDR3, is KAGVTQTPRYLIKTRGQQVTLSCSPISGHRSVSWYQQTPGQGLQFLFEYFSETQRNKGNFPGRFSGRQFSNSRSEMNVSTLELGDSALYLCASSPGGSSYNEQFFGPGTRLTVL.

The gene calls are TRBV5-4 and TRBJ2-6; D gene unclear. The germline gives CDR1 SGHNT, CDR2 YYREEE (reference sequence). Between the trimmed V and J ends, which lost 1 base and 0 bases, there was a span of 2 bases. This CDR3 contains 14 residues. In DNA form, the CDR3 reads TGTGCCAGCAGCTTGCGCTCTGGGGCCAACGTCCTGACTTTC. Translating it yields CASSLRSGANVLTF.